This T cell receptor (beta chain) was recovered during a study of OX40 agonist ivuxolimab in advanced cancers. Study at large: It was permissible to have had prior anti-PD-1, anti-PD-L1 or anti-CTLA-4 therapy, and 40% had some.

Deletions cut 6 bases from V and 10 bases from J, with 20 bases between. The CDR3 loop spans 14 amino acids. CDR1 and CDR2 (germline): SGHTA, FQGTGA. The data were produced by immunoSEQ multiplex PCR, yet TCRdb's version contains in-frame clones alone and is incomplete. The profile shows about 46,000 clones, 87% of them singletons. This chain links TRBV7-3 with TRBJ2-3; D is undetermined. The sequencing here drew on CD4+ or CD8+ T cells sorted from blood, taken in a trial of the OX40 agonist ivuxolimab. This sequence originates from an adult with an advanced solid tumor such as melanoma, head and neck, liver or kidney cancer. The CDR3 bases are TGTGCCAGCAGTTCAATCCCTGCTGGTGTCCCGCAGTATTTT. This translates into CASSSIPAGVPQYF.